This T cell receptor beta chain was recovered during a study of blood T cell repertoires in COVID-19. Profiling relied on immunoSEQ multiplex PCR, and the TCRdb table lists in-frame clones only, not all of them. The table lists under 250,000 clones, 92% of them singletons. CDR3 length equals 13 residues. The material sequenced was peripheral blood. The clonotype comes from a man aged 55-75 years with COVID-19, enrolled during active disease. The chain uses TRBV21-1 and TRBJ2-1; the D call in the table, TRBD1, was not verified against the DNA. TRBV21-1 is flagged as a pseudogene. Written as DNA, the CDR3 is TGTGCCAGCAGCAAAGAGGGACAGGCTGAGCAGTTCTTC. Translated, it gives CASSKEGQAEQFF.